This TCR beta chain came from a study of cytomegalovirus exposure and HLA in healthy donors. PCR amplification relied on 60 Vbeta primers (plus 13 Jbeta primers). Libraries were prepared by immunoSEQ multiplex PCR; TCRdb keeps only in-frame clonotypes and omits some of them. The table has 55,000 to 70,000 clones, 70% seen once; the top ten hold roughly 21%. The V gene's germline CDR1 is SGHAT and CDR2 FQNNGV. The J segment lost 2 bases and the V segment lost 5 bases, leaving 1 base of the junction unmatched. CDR3 length equals 13 residues. Comments on this clone: No antigen is known for it.

Findings of the study overall: Earlier findings revealed that most TCR beta V segments proved productive either about 87% or about 30% of the time.

The rearrangement links TRBV11-2 to TRBJ1-1, with TRBD1 matching over 8 bases. This receptor was taken from a woman aged 55-69 years in good health and CMV-seropositive. Sequences were obtained from PBMCs. The CDR3, as DNA: TGTGCCAGCAGCGGACAGGGAAACACTGAAGCTTTCTTT. Encoded protein: CASSGQGNTEAFF.